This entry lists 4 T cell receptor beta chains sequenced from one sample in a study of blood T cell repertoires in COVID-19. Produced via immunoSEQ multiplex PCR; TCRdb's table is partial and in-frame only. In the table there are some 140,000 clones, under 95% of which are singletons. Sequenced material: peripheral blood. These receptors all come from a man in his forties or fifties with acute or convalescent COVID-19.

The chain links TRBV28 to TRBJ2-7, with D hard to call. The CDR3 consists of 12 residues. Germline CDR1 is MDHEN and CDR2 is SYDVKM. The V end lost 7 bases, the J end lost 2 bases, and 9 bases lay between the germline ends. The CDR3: CASTSKPYEQYF. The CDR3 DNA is TGTGCCAGCACGAGCAAACCCTACGAGCAGTACTTC.

CDR3 bases: TGTGCCAGCAGCCGACACACCACGGATGGCTACACCTTC. This translates into CASSRHTTDGYTF. The chain uses TRBV27 and TRBJ1-2; no definite D call. Germline V gene sequence: CDR1 MNHEY, CDR2 SMNVEV (reference sequence). The CDR3 length is 13 residues. V was trimmed by 6 bases and J by 6 bases, leaving 14 bases between them.

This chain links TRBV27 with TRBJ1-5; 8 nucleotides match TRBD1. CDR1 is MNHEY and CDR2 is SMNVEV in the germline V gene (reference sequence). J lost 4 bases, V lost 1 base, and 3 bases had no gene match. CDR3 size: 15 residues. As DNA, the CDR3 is TGTGCCAGCAGTTTATGGGGACAGGAAAATCAGCCCCAGCATTTT. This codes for CASSLWGQENQPQHF.

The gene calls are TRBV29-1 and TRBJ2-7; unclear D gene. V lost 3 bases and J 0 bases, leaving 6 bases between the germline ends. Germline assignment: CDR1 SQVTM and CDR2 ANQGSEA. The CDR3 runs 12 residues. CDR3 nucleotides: TGCAGCGTTGAGAAGAGCTCCTACGAGCAGTACTTC. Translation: CSVEKSSYEQYF.